This T cell receptor beta chain was observed in a study of shared clonotypes between healthy human individuals (dated by TCRdb to 2020 to 2022). At the level of the whole study: The cohort included a few men and a couple of women between 18 and 49 years of age. For each donor, CD4 naive and CD4 memory were each given three plates, CD8 naive was given two plates, and CD8 memory was given one plate. Blood TCR repertoires of five healthy adults were deeply sequenced to estimate repertoire size and the extent of clonotype sharing between individuals. Different laboratories and diverse techniques were used to prepare libraries and sequence TCR repertoires, to increase sequencing depth and limit assay-specific biases. Between about 0.94 and 10 billion PBMCs per donor were obtained by leukapheresis.

Using the deep immunoSEQ assay, multiplex PCR amplified TCR CDR3 regions from genomic DNA. For each cell subset, the extracted genomic DNA was distributed evenly across all wells of several immunoSEQ 96-well plates, and each plate served as one replicate. For sorted subsets, each replicate PCR was loaded with approximately 0.2 ug genomic DNA, equivalent to 32,000 or so T cell genomes. The purified libraries were quantified using a Qubit 3.0 fluorometer, sized with a Bioanalyzer 2100, and then quantified again using the KAPA Library Quantification kit. Every immunoSEQ 96-well plate was sequenced on a separate single-read 150-cycle Illumina NextSeq 550 flow cell. As for the original processing: Because only junctional sequences without quality scores were contained in the immunoSEQ output, filtering matching that applied to full-length reads could not be performed. To assign V/J genes and CDR3, sequences were annotated against IMGT germline references using PyIR, a Python wrapper for IgBLAST v1.9. Reads with weak V/J assignments (E-value above 1e-6), missing CDR3, stop codons, out-of-frame junctions, or ambiguous translated residues were removed. A V3J clonotype was defined by an identical inferred V gene, J gene, and CDR3 amino acid sequence. To compute the percentage overlap between repertoires, the number of shared unique clonotypes was divided by the size of the smaller repertoire. Three approaches were used to assess repertoire richness: RTK rarefaction, the Chao1 estimator, and Recon v2.1 estimates of unobserved clonotypes. OLGA was used to compute generation probabilities for all TCRbeta clonotypes that the gDNA method yielded from a handful of donors. TCRdb holds this immuneACCESS table with in-frame rearrangements only. Some clones are missing; in checked studies, unresolved V genes explain under half, and the rest has no known cause. D and trimming were read from the DNA, whereas the V and J calls and clone size are those reported in that table. In all, the sample holds about 1 million clones, and under 80% of those were seen once. The ten top clones hold roughly 1.5% of the sample.

The research as a whole found: Sampling was restricted to blood, and TCR repertoires in tissues likely differ from the TCR repertoires found in blood. The genetic and exposure-history diversity represented was limited by the small number of donors. Pairwise subsampling led to the expectation that sequencing depth would affect the degree of clonotype sharing among donors. Rarefaction of sorted-subset datasets indicated incomplete sequencing despite the large sequencing depth. When four donors were compared, the shared fraction of clonotypes was about 5.2% for naive CD4, about 4% for naive CD8, 2.3% for memory CD4, and approximately 0.4% for memory CD8. Estimated clonotype richness was generally larger for naive than for memory subsets. Compared with non-shared clonotypes, clonotypes shared by all four sorted-subset donors had higher generation probabilities.

The donors were healthy, HIV-negative adults who had no recently reported acute infections or vaccinations. Only Caucasian adults living in Nashville, Tennessee, USA were represented among the donors. CD4+ T cells were enriched through magnetic negative selection, after which naive cells were positively selected on CD45RA and the remaining negative fraction served as the memory subset. After blood collection by leukapheresis, PBMCs were isolated using Ficoll-Histopaque density gradient centrifugation and then cryopreserved in the vapor phase of liquid nitrogen. Analytical flow cytometry was used to check the purity and quantity of every magnetically sorted T cell population. Genomic DNA was isolated from each sorted fraction and quantified by UV absorbance on a Nanodrop 2000c. The sample holds many counts of this clone. Its antigen target is currently unknown. Base qualities were left out, and no much larger clone turns up one base away.

Counted from cysteine to phenylalanine, this CDR3 has 13 amino acids. Only CDR3 DNA is held: 39 bases, read in frame from base 1. From V the trimming removes 5 bases and from J it removes 5 bases, while the gene matches leave 3 bases of the junction unaccounted for. In the germline V gene (reference sequence), CDR1 corresponds to LNHDA and CDR2 to SQIVND. The V and J segments used are TRBV19 and TRBJ2-3; the central 8 bases match TRBD2. Specimen: memory CD4+ T cells sorted from blood. Explained via the paper, the cell subset or site label denotes: CD45RA-negative fraction. The sequence was collected from a man between 18 and 35 years old in good health. In nucleotide form, the sequence is TGTGCCAGTAGTCCTCTAGCGGGAGATACGCAGTATTTT. Translated, this gives CASSPLAGDTQYF.